This TCR beta chain was sequenced during a study of cytomegalovirus exposure and HLA in healthy donors. Findings and caveats of the study: Associated with cytomegalovirus, according to the listing, were around 160 TCR beta chains. Most subjects' HLA-A and HLA-B alleles were reportedly predicted from TCR beta sequences. In a later analysis, common viral pathogens appeared linked to several of the most significant clusters.

As regards this clone: Its target is not known.

It was with 60 Vbeta and 13 Jbeta primers that the PCR ran. Some clones are missing from TCRdb's copy, which holds only in-frame ones; the method was immunoSEQ multiplex PCR. The sample shows some 150,000 clones, around 90% of them seen only once. The CDR3 consists of 15 residues. The trim removed 5 bases at V and 7 bases at J, leaving 9 bases unmatched. Per germline, CDR1 MNHEY and CDR2 SMNVEV (reference sequence). The source material was PBMCs. The clonotype was recovered from a woman younger than 45 in good health and CMV-seronegative. The gene calls are TRBV27 and TRBJ2-2, with 8 bases matching TRBD1. The CDR3 nucleotides read TGTGCCAGCAGTCTAAGGACAGGGCCGGGCGGGGAGCTGTTTTTT. It is translated as CASSLRTGPGGELFF.